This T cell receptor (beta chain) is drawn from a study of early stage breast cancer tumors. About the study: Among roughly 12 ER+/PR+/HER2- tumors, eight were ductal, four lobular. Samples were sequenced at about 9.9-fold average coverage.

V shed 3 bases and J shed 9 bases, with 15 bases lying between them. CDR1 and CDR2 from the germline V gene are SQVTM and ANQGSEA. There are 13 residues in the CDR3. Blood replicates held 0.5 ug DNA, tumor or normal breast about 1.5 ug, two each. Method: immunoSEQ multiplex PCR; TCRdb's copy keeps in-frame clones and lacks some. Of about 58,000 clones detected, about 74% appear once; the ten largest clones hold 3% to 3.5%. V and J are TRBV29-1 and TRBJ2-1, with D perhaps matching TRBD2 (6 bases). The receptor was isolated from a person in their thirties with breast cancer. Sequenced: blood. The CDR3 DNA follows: TGCAGCGTTGAGGGGGACCCCGGGAGTGAGCAGTTCTTC. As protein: CSVEGDPGSEQFF.